The next 13 T cell receptor beta chains were all read from a single sample in a study of OX40 agonist ivuxolimab in advanced cancers. Clones were read by immunoSEQ multiplex PCR, and TCRdb kept only the in-frame ones, dropping some. The repertoire includes around 55,000 clones, approximately 84% of them detected once, and approximately 11% sits in the top ten. Sample: CD4+ or CD8+ T cells sorted from blood, taken in a trial of the OX40 agonist ivuxolimab. The receptors derive from an adult with an advanced solid tumor such as melanoma, head and neck, liver or kidney cancer.

This clone was found once. The rearrangement joins TRBV5-1 to TRBJ2-7; 9 bases agree with TRBD1. CDR3 length: 16 amino acids. The V gene's germline CDR1 is SGHRS and CDR2 YFSETQ. V shed 0 bases, J shed 5 bases, and the junction held 9 bases outside the gene matches. CDR3 DNA: TGCGCCAGCAGCTTGGGGCCCGGGACAGGGAACAACGAGCAGTACTTC. This encodes CASSLGPGTGNNEQYF.

The chain recombines TRBV4-2 with TRBJ2-3; 7 positions agree with TRBD2. V was clipped by 6 bases and J by 4 bases; unmatched bases: 4. Germline-derived CDR1 and CDR2 are LGHNA and YNFKEQ. The CDR3 runs 13 residues. CDR3 coding DNA: TGTGCCAGCAGAATGGGGGGGGCAGATACGCAGTATTTT. It specifies CASRMGGADTQYF.

This chain links TRBV4-3 with TRBJ2-1; D is undetermined. Trimming shortened V by 0 bases and J by 7 bases, and 16 bases separated the two germline ends. Germline lookup yields CDR1 LGHNA and CDR2 YSLEER. The CDR3 extends over 16 amino acids. The CDR3: CASSQDLSRSENEQFF. The CDR3 DNA reads TGCGCCAGCAGCCAAGATCTATCTAGATCAGAAAATGAGCAGTTCTTC.

V usage is TRBV2 and J usage is TRBJ2-7; unclear D gene. This CDR3 has 13 residues. V gave up 0 bases and J gave up 5 bases, with 8 bases separating them. Germline loops: CDR1 SNHLY, CDR2 FYNNEI. CDR3 nucleotides: TGTGCCAGCAGTGAAGCTGATCTCAACGAGCAGTACTTC. It codes for CASSEADLNEQYF.

The V and J genes are TRBV6-5 and TRBJ1-2, with TRBD1 matching over 7 bases. The V segment lost 1 base and the J segment 6 bases; nucleotides outside the gene matches: 5. The CDR3 is 14 residues long. The V gene's germline CDR1 is MNHEY and CDR2 SVGAGI. CDR3 sequence: CASSYLQGINGYTF. In DNA form, the CDR3 reads TGTGCCAGCAGTTACTTACAGGGGATCAATGGCTACACCTTC.

The gene calls are TRBV4-2 and TRBJ1-6; D call uncertain. Trimming stripped 1 base from V and 10 bases from J, with 17 bases between. Germline CDR1 LGHNA, CDR2 YNFKEQ. The CDR3 loop spans 16 amino acids. The CDR3 DNA reads as TGTGCCAGCAGCCAAGTAATAGGGCCCGGTTCCTCACCCCTCCACTTT. Its translation: CASSQVIGPGSSPLHF.

The chain employs TRBV9 and TRBJ2-1, with D perhaps assigned TRBD1 or TRBD2 (5 bases each). Trimming pared 0 bases from V and 6 bases from J, leaving 16 bases between. Germline V lookup: CDR1 SGDLS, CDR2 YYNGEE. This CDR3 comprises 16 residues. The CDR3 reads CASSVGASGAGNEQFF. The DNA of the CDR3 is TGTGCCAGCAGCGTAGGAGCTAGTGGGGCGGGCAATGAGCAGTTCTTC.

V usage is TRBV5-5 and J usage is TRBJ2-7; weak D call: TRBD2 (5 bases). Trimming stripped 2 bases from V and 3 bases from J, with 15 bases between. The germline V gene encodes CDR1 SGHKS and CDR2 YYEKEE (reference sequence). The CDR3 spans 15 residues. CDR3 protein: CASSLYRGIVYEQYF. The CDR3 nucleotides read TGTGCCAGCAGCTTATACCGGGGTATAGTCTACGAGCAGTACTTC.

The rearrangement links TRBV27 to TRBJ1-1; no reliable D call. Germline lookup yields CDR1 MNHEY and CDR2 SMNVEV (reference sequence). CDR3 length equals 16 residues. Deletions cut 3 bases from V and 0 bases from J, with 14 bases between. The chain's CDR3 is CASSFQRATLNTEAFF. CDR3 nucleotide sequence: TGTGCCAGCAGTTTCCAACGGGCCACCTTGAACACTGAAGCTTTCTTT.

The rearrangement joins TRBV4-3 to TRBJ2-7; D is undetermined. The CDR3 runs 15 residues. With 0 bases removed from V and 0 bases from J, the gap between germline ends came to 9 bases. Germline CDR1 LGHNA, CDR2 YSLEER. CDR3 residues: CASSQDRSFSYEQYF. CDR3 sequence (DNA): TGCGCCAGCAGCCAAGATCGGTCCTTCTCCTACGAGCAGTACTTC.

J is TRBJ2-3 and V is TRBV9; D unclear. CDR1 and CDR2 (germline): SGDLS, YYNGEE. The CDR3 contains 17 residues. V lost 1 base, J lost 1 base, and 16 bases lay in between. The CDR3 loop reads CASSVIAGPSGTDTQYF. The CDR3 region has the DNA TGTGCCAGCAGCGTAATCGCCGGGCCGAGTGGCACAGATACGCAGTATTTT.

The chain couples TRBV19 to TRBJ1-3; D gene unclear. This CDR3 has 11 residues. Germline V gives CDR1 LNHDA, CDR2 SQIVND (reference sequence). Trimming stripped 7 bases from V and 4 bases from J, with 5 bases between. The CDR3 DNA sequence: TGTGCCAGTAATGCCGGAAACACCATATATTTT. Translating it yields CASNAGNTIYF.

The chain carries TRBV6-1 and TRBJ2-7, with D hard to call. Germline CDR1 is MNHNS and CDR2 is SASEGT. The CDR3 has 14 residues. The V and J ends lost 6 bases and 3 bases respectively, with 15 bases between them. The CDR3 loop is CASSHGVFVYEQYF. CDR3 nucleotide sequence: TGTGCCAGCAGCCATGGGGTTTTTGTCTACGAGCAGTACTTC.